These 4 T cell receptor beta chains were all obtained from the same sample, sequenced in a study of T cell changes during pregnancy in multiple sclerosis. Profiling relied on immunoSEQ multiplex PCR, and the TCRdb table lists in-frame clones only, not all of them. The sample includes roughly 110,000 clones, 85% to 95% of them seen just once. The sequencing used peripheral blood, collected in the third trimester of pregnancy. These TCRs come from a female donor in good health, enrolled as a control in a pregnancy study.

V is TRBV5-1 and J is TRBJ2-2; the match to TRBD2 covers 14 bases. The CDR3 length is 17 residues. V was clipped by 3 bases and J by 0 bases; unmatched bases: 1. Germline CDR1 SGHRS, CDR2 YFSETQ. The CDR3 sequence: CASSWTSGGSNTGELFF. The CDR3 nucleotides read TGCGCCAGCAGCTGGACTAGCGGGGGGTCGAACACCGGGGAGCTGTTTTTT.

This chain joins TRBV11-3 and TRBJ2-2, with D perhaps TRBD2 (6 bases). The CDR3 is made up of 17 amino acids. The V end lost 5 bases, the J end lost 0 bases, and 16 bases lay between the germline ends. In germline, CDR1 is SGHNT, CDR2 YENEEA. The CDR3 DNA is TGTGCCAGCAGCCCGAGAACGGGACTGACGAACACCGGGGAGCTGTTTTTT. It codes for CASSPRTGLTNTGELFF.

This clone was recorded once. The chain couples TRBV6-1 to TRBJ2-7, with a possible D match to TRBD2 (6 bases). Germline V CDR1 and CDR2: MNHNS, SASEGT. The CDR3 has 14 residues. Trimming took off 8 bases at V and 8 bases at J, with 22 bases between the two ends. In DNA form, the CDR3 reads TGTGCCAGCGGAGGGGAGCAGGGAGACCGTAAGCAGTACTTC. Translation gives CASGGEQGDRKQYF.

The chain recombines TRBV6-5 with TRBJ1-1; TRBD1 matches 9 bases. CDR1 and CDR2 from the germline V gene are MNHEY and SVGAGI. This CDR3 spans 14 amino acids. V shed 4 bases, J shed 5 bases, and the junction held 5 bases outside the gene matches. The CDR3 region is CASSWGGQGTEAFF. In DNA form, the CDR3 reads TGTGCCAGCAGTTGGGGAGGACAGGGGACTGAAGCTTTCTTT.